A single sample is the source of the 14 T cell receptor beta chains below, sequenced in a study of CD8+CD57+ T cells in acquired aplastic anemia. All patients picked for sequencing had shown, by flow cytometry, an expansion of CD8+CD57+ cells. Genomic DNA, the template, was used for profiling of the TCR beta VDJ and CDR3. In TCRdb, the reads were re-called with MiXCR into one record per CDR3 protein. The data hold about 98,000 distinct CDR3 sequences, with 55% to 80% observed a single time. Input material: sorted CD4+, CD8+, or CD8+CD57+ T cells (not recorded which) from PBMCs. Receptors originate from a human donor with aplastic anemia.

This clonotype was seen once. The V gene is TRBV10-3, the J gene TRBJ2-7; tentatively, D is TRBD2 (6 bases). CDR3 length: 15 amino acids. The V and J ends lost 4 bases and 3 bases respectively, with 16 bases between them. CDR1 ENHRY and CDR2 SYGVKD come from the germline V gene. CDR3 amino acids: CAISVDAGQHYEQYF. The CDR3 bases are TGTGCCATCAGTGTTGATGCGGGGCAGCACTACGAGCAGTACTTC.

This clonotype was seen ten or more times. The genes are TRBV15 and TRBJ2-2; a possible D gene is TRBD1 (5 bases). In germline, CDR1 is LNHNV, CDR2 YYDKDF (reference sequence). This CDR3 has 15 residues. The germline V and J ends were trimmed by 1 base and 3 bases, with 9 bases remaining between them. CDR3 nucleotides: TGTGCCACCAGCAGAGGAGACAGCGACACCGGGGAGCTGTTTTTT. It translates to CATSRGDSDTGELFF.

This clonotype showed up just a few times. V usage is TRBV4-1 and J usage is TRBJ1-2; no reliable D call. Trimming stripped 4 bases from V and 4 bases from J, with 13 bases between. The CDR3 length is 14 residues. Germline V gives CDR1 MGHRA, CDR2 YSYEKL. Here the CDR3 reads CASSPSRGTYGYTF. The CDR3 DNA reads TGCGCCAGCAGCCCCTCACGAGGCACCTATGGCTACACCTTC.

V and J are TRBV19 and TRBJ2-3; TRBD1 aligns across 7 bases. CDR3 length: 15 amino acids. The J segment lost 3 bases and the V segment lost 6 bases, leaving 9 bases of the junction unmatched. Germline values: CDR1 LNHDA, CDR2 SQIVND (reference sequence). CDR3 residues: CASSLGTANTDTQYF. The CDR3 region has the DNA TGTGCCAGTAGCCTTGGGACAGCTAATACAGATACGCAGTATTTT.

The chain joins TRBV2 to TRBJ2-7; TRBD2 agrees at 11 bases. The CDR3 extends over 16 amino acids. Looked up from germline, CDR1 is SNHLY and CDR2 is FYNNEI. V was clipped by 1 base and J by 3 bases; unmatched bases: 5. The CDR3 sequence: CASSEGGGTSGYEQYF. DNA of the CDR3: TGTGCCAGCAGTGAAGGTGGAGGGACTAGCGGCTACGAGCAGTACTTC.

The chain has TRBV20-1 and TRBJ2-2; D not certain. CDR3 size: 13 residues. V lost 2 bases and J lost 4, with 8 bases in between. Germline V gives CDR1 DFQATT, CDR2 SNEGSKA (reference sequence). The CDR3 loop is CSARKDVTGELFF. The CDR3 bases are TGCAGTGCTAGAAAAGACGTCACCGGGGAGCTGTTTTTT.

V gene TRBV7-8 combines with J gene TRBJ2-7; 8 nucleotides align to TRBD1. The germline CDR1 and CDR2 sequences are SGHVS and FQNEAQ. The V and J ends lost 5 bases and 3 bases, in that order; junction bases with no gene match: 6. CDR3 size: 14 residues. CDR3 DNA: TGTGCCAGCAGCACTAGGGACAGGCTCTACGAGCAGTACGTC. This gives the protein CASSTRDRLYEQYV.

The V call is TRBV10-3, the J call TRBJ2-7; 7 bases map to TRBD2. Germline CDR1 and CDR2: ENHRY and SYGVKD. CDR3 size: 15 residues. V gave up 0 bases and J gave up 5 bases; unmatched junction bases: 7. The CDR3 here is CAISESGGRGDEQYF. The CDR3 coding sequence is TGTGCCATCAGTGAGTCGGGCGGGAGAGGAGACGAGCAGTACTTC.

J is TRBJ2-2 and V is TRBV6-2 or TRBV6-3, with D unresolved. The CDR3 loop spans 19 amino acids. Trimming cost V 0 bases and J 3 bases, with 20 bases left between them. Per germline, CDR1 MNHEY and CDR2 SVGEGT. CDR3 nucleotides: TGTGCCAGCAGTTACTCGAGCCAAGGTTTCAGGACGGACACCGGGGAGCTGTTTTTT. It codes for CASSYSSQGFRTDTGELFF.

This chain uses TRBV20-1 with TRBJ2-7; D uncertain. V gave up 3 bases and J gave up 5 bases, with 8 bases separating them. CDR1 and CDR2 from the germline V gene are DFQATT and SNEGSKA (reference sequence). This CDR3 has 11 residues. The CDR3 sequence is CSASGAHEQYF. CDR3 DNA sequence: TGCAGTGCTAGCGGTGCACACGAGCAGTACTTC.

The chain carries TRBV25-1 and TRBJ1-3; D is uncertain. CDR3 length: 14 amino acids. Looked up from germline, CDR1 is MGHDK and CDR2 is SYGVNS. The V and J ends lost 11 bases and 3 bases respectively, with 17 bases between them. The DNA for the CDR3 is TGTGCCGGGATCCACGGGGAGAGTGGAAACACCATATATTTT. It yields the protein CAGIHGESGNTIYF.

The rearrangement joins TRBV10-3 to TRBJ2-5, with 7 bases identical to TRBD1. The V and J ends lost 4 bases and 5 bases, in that order; junction bases with no gene match: 7. The CDR3 covers 14 residues. Germline-derived CDR1 and CDR2 are ENHRY and SYGVKD. The CDR3 region has the DNA TGTGCCATCAGTGCAACAGGGGTAACGGAGACCCAGTACTTC. Translating gives CAISATGVTETQYF.

This clonotype came up many times. The chain links TRBV7-6 to TRBJ1-1; tentatively, D is TRBD1 (5 bases). CDR1 SGHVS and CDR2 FNYEAQ come from the germline V gene. This CDR3 comprises 14 residues. V gave up 5 bases and J gave up 1 base, with 11 bases separating them. The CDR3 nucleotides read TGTGCCAGCAGCGCCCGGGACCGGAACACTGAAGCTTTCTTT. Its translation: CASSARDRNTEAFF.

This rearrangement joins TRBV11-2 to TRBJ2-1; tentatively, D is TRBD2 (7 bases). V was pared by 4 bases and J by 3 bases, with 16 bases between. The CDR3 length is 16 residues. The germline V gene has CDR1 SGHAT and CDR2 FQNNGV. The CDR3 DNA reads as TGTGCCAGCAGCTCCACCCGGGGGGACAACTACAATGAGCAGTTCTTC. Protein sequence: CASSSTRGDNYNEQFF.